The rows below give T cell receptor beta chains drawn from one sample of a study of OX40 agonist ivuxolimab in advanced cancers. TCRdb keeps only in-frame clones here, not all; method: immunoSEQ multiplex PCR. The data contain approximately 70,000 clones, 80% to 90% of them seen just once; the ten biggest clones take up roughly a sixth. The sample consisted of CD4+ or CD8+ T cells sorted from blood, taken in a trial of the OX40 agonist ivuxolimab. Receptor source: an adult with an advanced solid tumor such as melanoma, head and neck, liver or kidney cancer. The CDR3 runs from the conserved cysteine through the conserved F or W. Each record gives: J gene, clone size, V gene, D gene, CDR3 protein, CDR3 DNA. A D gene is named only where the DNA matches it firmly. A row's size may be missing; if present it is once, few, many or a size class.

J gene: TRBJ2-1; clone size: .; V gene: TRBV6-1; D gene: .; CDR3 protein: CASSDNRDTVGQFF; CDR3 DNA: TGTGCCAGCAGTGACAACCGGGACACCGTGGGTCAGTTCTTC
J gene: TRBJ2-3; clone size: .; V gene: TRBV9; D gene: TRBD1; CDR3 protein: CASSVWDRGTDTQYF; CDR3 DNA: TGTGCCAGCAGCGTATGGGACAGGGGCACAGATACGCAGTATTTT
J gene: TRBJ1-1; clone size: .; V gene: TRBV11-2; D gene: .; CDR3 protein: CASTAGAMDTEAFF; CDR3 DNA: TGTGCCAGCACTGCAGGGGCGATGGACACTGAAGCTTTCTTT
J gene: TRBJ2-1; clone size: .; V gene: TRBV27; D gene: .; CDR3 protein: CASSFSGHSYNEQFF; CDR3 DNA: TGTGCCAGCAGTTTCAGCGGGCACTCCTACAATGAACAGTTCTTC
J gene: TRBJ2-7; clone size: .; V gene: TRBV6-4; D gene: .; CDR3 protein: CASSEFEGQNYEQYF; CDR3 DNA: TGTGCCAGCAGTGAGTTTGAGGGCCAAAACTACGAGCAGTACTTC
J gene: TRBJ2-5; clone size: .; V gene: TRBV18; D gene: TRBD1; CDR3 protein: CASSPSGPGGQETQYF; CDR3 DNA: TGTGCCAGCTCACCCTCCGGGCCAGGGGGCCAAGAGACCCAGTACTTC
J gene: TRBJ1-2; clone size: .; V gene: TRBV28; D gene: .; CDR3 protein: CASSLTPYPLAGYTF; CDR3 DNA: TGTGCCAGCAGCCTCACCCCCTACCCCCTGGCTGGCTACACCTTC
J gene: TRBJ1-2; clone size: .; V gene: TRBV5-1; D gene: TRBD1; CDR3 protein: CASRPNRDRGGYGYTF; CDR3 DNA: TGCGCCAGCAGACCGAACCGGGACAGGGGTGGGTATGGCTACACCTTC
J gene: TRBJ2-1; clone size: .; V gene: TRBV6-1; D gene: .; CDR3 protein: CASSEGQFYNEQFF; CDR3 DNA: TGTGCCAGCAGTGAAGGCCAGTTCTACAATGAGCAGTTCTTC
J gene: TRBJ2-3; clone size: .; V gene: TRBV29-1; D gene: .; CDR3 protein: CSVRGRDFITDTQYF; CDR3 DNA: TGCAGCGTTCGGGGTCGGGACTTCATCACAGATACGCAGTATTTT
J gene: TRBJ2-1; clone size: .; V gene: TRBV5-1; D gene: TRBD2; CDR3 protein: CASSLVRTSGRGEQFF; CDR3 DNA: TGCGCCAGCAGCTTGGTCAGGACTAGCGGGAGGGGTGAGCAGTTCTTC
J gene: TRBJ2-7; clone size: .; V gene: TRBV15; D gene: .; CDR3 protein: CATSRDPDRAYEQYF; CDR3 DNA: TGTGCCACCAGCAGAGATCCGGACAGAGCCTACGAGCAGTACTTC
J gene: TRBJ2-1; clone size: .; V gene: TRBV7-2; D gene: .; CDR3 protein: CASSFNYNEQFF; CDR3 DNA: TGTGCCAGCAGCTTCAACTACAATGAGCAGTTCTTC
J gene: TRBJ2-7; clone size: .; V gene: TRBV27; D gene: TRBD1; CDR3 protein: CASSRRLTGGGYEQYF; CDR3 DNA: TGTGCCAGCAGCCGCCGGTTGACAGGGGGTGGGTACGAGCAGTACTTC
J gene: TRBJ1-2; clone size: .; V gene: TRBV5-4; D gene: .; CDR3 protein: CASSSDRDTLPYGYTF; CDR3 DNA: TGTGCCAGCAGCTCCGACCGGGACACGCTTCCCTATGGCTACACCTTC
J gene: TRBJ1-3; clone size: .; V gene: TRBV9; D gene: .; CDR3 protein: CASSVGRGSTGNTIYF; CDR3 DNA: TGTGCCAGCAGCGTAGGTCGAGGAAGTACTGGAAACACCATATATTTT
J gene: TRBJ2-1; clone size: .; V gene: TRBV10-3; D gene: TRBD2; CDR3 protein: CAISTRGGVYNEQFF; CDR3 DNA: TGTGCCATCAGCACACGGGGGGGCGTCTACAATGAGCAGTTCTTC
J gene: TRBJ1-2; clone size: once; V gene: TRBV7-9; D gene: .; CDR3 protein: CASSLSTGYYGYTF; CDR3 DNA: TGTGCCAGCAGCTTAAGTACAGGGTACTATGGCTACACCTTC
J gene: TRBJ2-5; clone size: .; V gene: TRBV18; D gene: .; CDR3 protein: CASSPPFLETQYF; CDR3 DNA: TGTGCCAGCTCACCACCCTTTTTAGAGACCCAGTACTTC
J gene: TRBJ2-5; clone size: .; V gene: TRBV28; D gene: TRBD1; CDR3 protein: CATAEGQGGGETQYF; CDR3 DNA: TGTGCCACCGCCGAGGGACAGGGGGGTGGAGAGACCCAGTACTTC
J gene: TRBJ1-2; clone size: .; V gene: TRBV5-1; D gene: TRBD1; CDR3 protein: CASSYGQGAYTF; CDR3 DNA: TGCGCCAGCAGCTACGGACAGGGGGCTTACACCTTC
J gene: TRBJ2-3; clone size: .; V gene: TRBV14; D gene: .; CDR3 protein: CASSQVSSRDTQYF; CDR3 DNA: TGTGCCAGCAGCCAAGTATCTAGCAGAGATACGCAGTATTTT
J gene: TRBJ1-6; clone size: .; V gene: TRBV5-6; D gene: TRBD1; CDR3 protein: CASSLRDRGYSPLHF; CDR3 DNA: TGTGCCAGCAGCTTGCGGGACAGGGGATATTCACCCCTCCACTTT
J gene: TRBJ1-2; clone size: .; V gene: TRBV28; D gene: .; CDR3 protein: CASSPDGGTVDGYTF; CDR3 DNA: TGTGCCAGCAGCCCTGACGGGGGCACGGTAGATGGCTACACCTTC
J gene: TRBJ1-5; clone size: .; V gene: TRBV5-1; D gene: .; CDR3 protein: CASSLNGYSNQPQHF; CDR3 DNA: TGCGCCAGCAGCTTGAACGGGTATAGCAATCAGCCCCAGCATTTT
J gene: TRBJ2-5; clone size: .; V gene: TRBV15; D gene: .; CDR3 protein: CATSRGLLGETQYF; CDR3 DNA: TGTGCCACCAGCAGAGGACTTTTGGGAGAGACCCAGTACTTC
J gene: TRBJ2-7; clone size: .; V gene: TRBV5-3; D gene: TRBD1; CDR3 protein: CASSPPTGSYEQYF; CDR3 DNA: TGTGCCAGCAGCCCCCCGACAGGGTCCTACGAGCAGTACTTC
J gene: TRBJ1-5; clone size: .; V gene: TRBV5-6; D gene: .; CDR3 protein: CASSSLGRDSNQPQHF; CDR3 DNA: TGTGCCAGCAGCTCCCTAGGGCGCGATAGCAATCAGCCCCAGCATTTT
J gene: TRBJ1-1; clone size: .; V gene: TRBV11-2; D gene: .; CDR3 protein: CASSFRGTEAFF; CDR3 DNA: TGTGCCAGCAGCTTCAGAGGAACTGAAGCTTTCTTT
J gene: TRBJ2-3; clone size: .; V gene: TRBV2; D gene: .; CDR3 protein: CASSLGPRGTDTQYF; CDR3 DNA: TGTGCCAGCAGCCTGGGACCGCGTGGCACAGATACGCAGTATTTT
J gene: TRBJ2-7; clone size: .; V gene: TRBV7-9; D gene: TRBD1; CDR3 protein: CASSLGQGIYYEQYF; CDR3 DNA: TGTGCCAGCAGCTTAGGACAGGGAATATACTACGAGCAGTACTTC
J gene: TRBJ1-5; clone size: .; V gene: TRBV7-6; D gene: .; CDR3 protein: CASSRDPVSPQHF; CDR3 DNA: TGTGCCAGCAGCCGGGACCCGGTGTCGCCCCAGCATTTT
J gene: TRBJ1-1; clone size: .; V gene: TRBV19; D gene: TRBD1; CDR3 protein: CASSSTGDTEAFF; CDR3 DNA: TGTGCCAGTAGCTCGACAGGGGACACTGAAGCTTTCTTT
J gene: TRBJ1-5; clone size: .; V gene: TRBV2; D gene: .; CDR3 protein: CASNSLGRSNQPQHF; CDR3 DNA: TGTGCCAGCAACTCCCTGGGGCGTAGCAATCAGCCCCAGCATTTT
J gene: TRBJ2-6; clone size: .; V gene: TRBV2; D gene: .; CDR3 protein: CASSWGPGANVLTF; CDR3 DNA: TGTGCCAGCAGTTGGGGGCCTGGGGCCAACGTCCTGACTTTC
J gene: TRBJ1-2; clone size: .; V gene: TRBV5-1; D gene: .; CDR3 protein: CASSLESGNYGYTF; CDR3 DNA: TGCGCCAGCAGCTTGGAATCAGGGAACTATGGCTACACCTTC
J gene: TRBJ2-7; clone size: .; V gene: TRBV6-1; D gene: TRBD2; CDR3 protein: CAISEAGTSGDPYEQYF; CDR3 DNA: TGTGCCATCAGTGAGGCCGGGACTAGCGGGGACCCGTACGAGCAGTACTTC
J gene: TRBJ1-1; clone size: .; V gene: TRBV19; D gene: .; CDR3 protein: CASTPQGMNTEAFF; CDR3 DNA: TGTGCCAGTACCCCTCAGGGAATGAACACTGAAGCTTTCTTT
J gene: TRBJ2-3; clone size: .; V gene: TRBV28; D gene: .; CDR3 protein: CASSFLLRSDTQYF; CDR3 DNA: TGTGCCAGCAGTTTTTTGCTGAGGTCAGATACGCAGTATTTT
J gene: TRBJ1-2; clone size: .; V gene: TRBV4-2; D gene: .; CDR3 protein: CASSLDGNYGYTF; CDR3 DNA: TGTGCCAGCAGCTTGGATGGTAACTATGGCTACACCTTC
J gene: TRBJ1-2; clone size: .; V gene: TRBV4-1; D gene: .; CDR3 protein: CASSRGDINSIYGYTF; CDR3 DNA: TGCGCCAGCAGCCGAGGGGACATCAACTCCATCTATGGCTACACCTTC
J gene: TRBJ2-3; clone size: .; V gene: TRBV5-4; D gene: TRBD2; CDR3 protein: CASSSGLAGVQGTDTQYF; CDR3 DNA: TGTGCCAGCAGCTCTGGACTAGCGGGAGTTCAAGGCACAGATACGCAGTATTTT
J gene: TRBJ1-1; clone size: .; V gene: TRBV6-5; D gene: .; CDR3 protein: CASSVGNTEAFF; CDR3 DNA: TGTGCCAGCAGTGTAGGGAACACTGAAGCTTTCTTT
J gene: TRBJ1-2; clone size: .; V gene: TRBV28; D gene: TRBD1; CDR3 protein: CASSLPGTAYGYTF; CDR3 DNA: TGTGCCAGCAGTTTGCCCGGGACAGCTTATGGCTACACCTTC
J gene: TRBJ2-7; clone size: .; V gene: TRBV10-3; D gene: .; CDR3 protein: CAISESNPGHYEQYF; CDR3 DNA: TGTGCCATCAGTGAGTCGAACCCAGGACACTACGAGCAGTACTTC
J gene: TRBJ2-5; clone size: .; V gene: TRBV29-1; D gene: .; CDR3 protein: CSVQGRVRVEETQYF; CDR3 DNA: TGCAGCGTTCAAGGGCGGGTTAGGGTGGAAGAGACCCAGTACTTC
J gene: TRBJ1-5; clone size: .; V gene: TRBV5-1; D gene: .; CDR3 protein: CASSLGRHNQPQHF; CDR3 DNA: TGCGCCAGCAGCCTGGGACGTCACAATCAGCCCCAGCATTTT
J gene: TRBJ2-5; clone size: once; V gene: TRBV7-9; D gene: TRBD2; CDR3 protein: CASSLAVRASGKKETQYF; CDR3 DNA: TGTGCCAGCAGCTTAGCCGTCCGGGCTAGCGGAAAGAAAGAGACCCAGTACTTC
J gene: TRBJ1-1; clone size: once; V gene: TRBV28; D gene: .; CDR3 protein: CASRIGGLNTEAFF; CDR3 DNA: TGTGCCAGCAGAATCGGGGGACTGAACACTGAAGCTTTCTTT
J gene: TRBJ2-3; clone size: .; V gene: TRBV29-1; D gene: .; CDR3 protein: CSVATIPDTQYF; CDR3 DNA: TGCAGCGTTGCCACTATCCCAGATACGCAGTATTTT